This entry lists 27 T cell receptor beta chains sequenced from one sample in a study of PD-1 blockade in classical Hodgkin lymphoma. The patients all showed relapse after autologous stem cell transplantation, while their brentuximab vedotin exposure varied. Only in-frame clones appear in the TCRdb table, and some are missing; sequencing was by immunoSEQ multiplex PCR. The sample yields around 40,000 clones, 78% seen once. This material consisted of peripheral blood mononuclear cells (PBMCs), taken at baseline. The receptors originated from a human donor with classical Hodgkin lymphoma.

The CDR3 reads CAISQGDQEKLFF. DNA for the CDR3: TGTGCCATCAGTCAGGGGGATCAGGAAAAACTGTTTTTT. The V call is TRBV10-3, the J call TRBJ1-4; the match to TRBD1 covers 7 bases. The CDR3 sequence is 13 residues long. The trim removed 5 bases at V and 8 bases at J, leaving 5 bases unmatched. Looked up from germline, CDR1 is ENHRY and CDR2 is SYGVKD.

The chain combines TRBV5-1 with TRBJ2-3, with TRBD2 matching 8 bases. Germline V gene sequence: CDR1 SGHRS, CDR2 YFSETQ. The CDR3 consists of 15 residues. The V gene end was trimmed by 2 bases and the J gene end by 0 bases; junction bases not matched to a gene: 2. This chain's CDR3 is CASSLVAGSTDTQYF. Here the CDR3 DNA reads TGCGCCAGCAGCTTAGTAGCGGGGAGCACAGATACGCAGTATTTT. The full variable domain, completed using reference TRBV5-1 and TRBJ2-3, is KAGVTQTPRYLIKTRGQQVTLSCSPISGHRSVSWYQQTPGQGLQFLFEYFSETQRNKGNFPGRFSGRQFSNSRSEMNVSTLELGDSALYLCASSLVAGSTDTQYFGPGTRLTVL.

The CDR3, as DNA: TGTGCCAGCAGCTTGGGTCCGAGCAATCAGCCCCAGCATTTT. Its protein is CASSLGPSNQPQHF. This chain joins TRBV7-6 and TRBJ1-5; unclear D gene. From germline, CDR1 is SGHVS and CDR2 FNYEAQ. This CDR3 has 14 amino acids. The germline V and J ends were trimmed by 3 bases and 1 base, with 7 bases remaining between them.

The J gene is TRBJ1-5, the V gene TRBV5-5; TRBD1 is a possible D gene (5 bases). V lost 1 base and J 2 bases, leaving 10 bases between the germline ends. Germline V CDR1 and CDR2: SGHKS, YYEKEE (reference sequence). This CDR3 is built from 15 residues. In DNA, the CDR3 is TGTGCCAGCAGCTTGTGGGGGGAAGGCAATCAGCCCCAGCATTTT. Translated, it gives CASSLWGEGNQPQHF. Together with reference TRBV5-5 and TRBJ1-5, the CDR3 gives the full variable domain: DAGVTQSPTHLIKTRGQQVTLRCSPISGHKSVSWYQQVLGQGPQFIFQYYEKEERGRGNFPDRFSARQFPNYSSELNVNALLLGDSALYLCASSLWGEGNQPQHFGDGTRLSIL.

V usage is TRBV19 and J usage is TRBJ2-2; weak D call: TRBD1 (6 bases). The CDR3 has 15 residues. Germline-derived CDR1 and CDR2 are LNHDA and SQIVND (reference sequence). The V and J ends lost 4 bases and 6 bases respectively, with 15 bases between them. This chain's CDR3 is CASSNLQGISGELFF. The CDR3 DNA follows: TGTGCCAGTAGTAACCTCCAGGGGATCTCCGGGGAGCTGTTTTTT.

This chain joins TRBV15 and TRBJ2-5, with D perhaps matching TRBD1 (6 bases). Per the germline V gene, CDR1 is LNHNV and CDR2 is YYDKDF (reference sequence). This CDR3 is built from 16 residues. The V end lost 1 base, the J end lost 4 bases, and 16 bases lay between the germline ends. CDR3 sequence reads: CATSRAAGAERETQYF. The CDR3 coding sequence is TGTGCCACCAGCAGAGCGGCAGGGGCGGAGAGAGAGACCCAGTACTTC.

About this clone: Other DNA sequences in this specimen translate into the identical CDR3. The chain couples TRBV16 to TRBJ1-5; D uncertain. Germline lookup yields CDR1 KGHSY and CDR2 FQNENV. Trimming shortened V by 7 bases and J by 8 bases, and 12 bases separated the two germline ends. This CDR3 is 12 amino acids long. The CDR3 sequence: CASKKGREPQHF. The CDR3 bases are TGTGCCAGCAAAAAAGGGCGGGAGCCCCAGCATTTT.

For the CDR3, the DNA is TGCGCCAGCAGCCCCGGACAGGGGTTCTATGGCTACACCTTC. It yields the protein CASSPGQGFYGYTF. The rearrangement uses TRBV5-1 and TRBJ1-2; 9 bases fit TRBD1. V shed 4 bases and J 4 bases; nucleotides not matched to a gene: 5. The CDR3 is 14 amino acids. Germline V gene data show CDR1 as SGHRS and CDR2 as YFSETQ.

The J gene is TRBJ1-2, the V gene TRBV7-8, with D possibly matching TRBD1 (6 bases). Deletions cut 1 base from V and 8 bases from J, with 17 bases between. This CDR3 has 15 residues. CDR1 and CDR2 (germline): SGHVS, FQNEAQ. In nucleotides, the CDR3 is TGTGCCAGCAGCTTAGGGGGGGCGGACTCCATGGGCTACACCTTC. It translates to CASSLGGADSMGYTF.

This sequence joins TRBV4-1 and TRBJ2-2; TRBD2 agrees at 11 bases. CDR1 is MGHRA and CDR2 is YSYEKL in the germline V gene. The CDR3 has 17 amino acids. With 0 bases clipped from V and 3 bases from J, the junction kept 3 bases outside the gene matches. CDR3 loop: CASSQDRLAGYTGELFF. The CDR3 DNA sequence: TGCGCCAGCAGCCAAGATCGACTAGCGGGGTACACCGGGGAGCTGTTTTTT.

This chain connects TRBV25-1 to TRBJ1-4; D may be TRBD1 (6 bases). The germline V gene has CDR1 MGHDK and CDR2 SYGVNS. V lost 3 bases, J lost 3 bases, and 11 bases lay in between. The CDR3 runs to 15 residues. The CDR3: CASSERGTPNEKLFF. The CDR3 nucleotides are TGTGCCAGCAGTGAGCGGGGGACACCTAATGAAAAACTGTTTTTT. The full variable domain, rest sourced from reference TRBV25-1 and TRBJ1-4, is EADIYQTPRYLVIGTGKKITLECSQTMGHDKMYWYQQDPGMELHLIHYSYGVNSTEKGDLSSESTVSRIRTEHFPLTLESARPSHTSQYLCASSERGTPNEKLFFGSGTQLSVL.

CDR3 in amino acids: CATRAGYNEQFF. CDR3 coding DNA: TGTGCCACCAGGGCCGGGTACAATGAGCAGTTCTTC. This rearrangement joins TRBV15 to TRBJ2-1, with D unresolved. V dropped 6 bases and J dropped 4 bases, with 7 bases sitting between them. Germline lookup yields CDR1 LNHNV and CDR2 YYDKDF (reference sequence). This CDR3 has 12 amino acids.

This chain connects TRBV6-4 to TRBJ2-6; maybe TRBD1 (6 bases). The CDR3 is 14 residues long. The V end was cut by 6 bases, the J end by 0 bases, with 6 bases between. Per the germline V gene, CDR1 is MRHNA and CDR2 is SNTAGT. For the CDR3, the DNA is TGTGCCAGCAGGGACAGCTCTGGGGCCAACGTCCTGACTTTC. It yields the protein CASRDSSGANVLTF.

This clone was observed a handful of times. The V gene is TRBV18, the J gene TRBJ1-1; D is unresolved. CDR1 is KGHSH and CDR2 is LQKENI in the germline V gene. The V and J ends lost 1 base and 9 bases respectively, with 12 bases between them. The CDR3 contains 13 residues. The CDR3 DNA reads as TGTGCCAGCTCACCACGGGTTCAGGACCAAGCTTTCTTT. Protein: CASSPRVQDQAFF.

The chain carries TRBV30 and TRBJ2-7; D is possibly TRBD2 (5 bases). Trimming left V 3 bases short and J 6 bases short, with 12 bases between. This CDR3 is built from 12 residues. Germline loops: CDR1 GTSNPN, CDR2 SVGIG (reference sequence). The CDR3: CAWSGLAGEQYF. The CDR3 DNA is TGTGCCTGGAGCGGACTGGCTGGCGAGCAGTACTTC.

This chain links TRBV6-6 with TRBJ2-7; 10 nucleotides match TRBD1. Germline V gene lookup returns CDR1 MNHNY and CDR2 SVGAGI (reference sequence). The CDR3 covers 12 residues. The ends lost 10 bases at V and 9 bases at J; junction bases unmatched: 9. For the CDR3, the DNA is TGTGCCACCGGGGACAGGGGAGGAGTGCAGTACTTC. Amino acids: CATGDRGGVQYF.

This clone is a singleton in its sample. The chain links TRBV19 to TRBJ2-1; D not resolved. The CDR3 consists of 16 residues. CDR1 is LNHDA, CDR2 SQIVND, per germline (reference sequence). The V end lost 0 bases, the J end lost 4 bases, and 13 bases lay between the germline ends. For the CDR3, the DNA is TGTGCCAGTAGTATAGATCTCGGAGCAAGATACAATGAGCAGTTCTTC. Protein product: CASSIDLGARYNEQFF.

The V and J genes are TRBV4-3 and TRBJ2-7, with D maybe TRBD2 (6 bases). The ends were cut back, 0 bases at V and 6 bases at J, with 18 bases in the middle. CDR1 is LGHNA, CDR2 YSLEER, per germline. The CDR3 runs to 16 residues. As DNA, the CDR3 is TGCGCCAGCAGCCAAGATATAAGACTAGATCGAGGCGAGCAGTACTTC. Its translation is CASSQDIRLDRGEQYF.

A few counts support this clone. This chain links TRBV6-6 with TRBJ1-1; D not resolved. V was shortened by 5 bases and J by 8 bases, with 6 bases between the two germline ends. The CDR3 is 10 residues long. Per germline, CDR1 MNHNY and CDR2 SVGAGI (reference sequence). The DNA for the CDR3 is TGTGCCAGCAGTGAATTGGAAGCTTTCTTT. It specifies CASSELEAFF.

This sequence joins TRBV18 and TRBJ1-2; the match to TRBD1 covers 8 bases. Trimming removed 3 bases from V and 7 bases from J; junction bases left unmatched: 4. From germline, CDR1 is KGHSH and CDR2 LQKENI. This CDR3 is 13 amino acids long. The CDR3 reads CASSPPGGSGYTF. Here the CDR3 DNA reads TGTGCCAGCTCACCCCCAGGGGGCTCTGGCTACACCTTC.

This clone was observed once. CDR3 in amino acids: CASSPIGLYEQYF. CDR3 nucleotide sequence: TGTGCCAGCAGCCCGATCGGGCTTTACGAGCAGTACTTC. The V gene is TRBV14, the J gene TRBJ2-7; D unclear. The V and J ends lost 4 bases and 4 bases respectively, with 11 bases between them. In germline, CDR1 is SGHDN, CDR2 FVKESK. CDR3 length: 13 residues.

This chain links TRBV29-1 with TRBJ1-5, with D uncertain. The CDR3 contains 12 residues. Trimming left V 6 bases short and J 5 bases short, with 11 bases between. Germline V gene lookup returns CDR1 SQVTM and CDR2 ANQGSEA. The DNA of the CDR3 is TGCAGCGTAATGGCACCGGATCAGCCCCAGCATTTT. It encodes CSVMAPDQPQHF.

The count of this clone is one. The V call is TRBV5-5, the J call TRBJ1-4, with D unresolved. Trimming cost V 1 base and J 6 bases, with 10 bases left between them. The germline V gene encodes CDR1 SGHKS and CDR2 YYEKEE (reference sequence). The CDR3 consists of 14 residues. The CDR3: CASSLQHWDEKLFF. Written as DNA, the CDR3 is TGTGCCAGCAGCTTGCAGCACTGGGATGAAAAACTGTTTTTT.

J is TRBJ2-7 and V is TRBV10-1; 8 positions agree with TRBD2. The CDR3 contains 15 residues. Germline lookup yields CDR1 WNHNN and CDR2 SYGVQD (reference sequence). V shed 8 bases, J shed 5 bases, and the junction held 14 bases outside the gene matches. This CDR3 is CASPRRSGSGNEQYF. The DNA for the CDR3 is TGCGCCAGCCCCCGGCGGAGCGGGAGTGGTAACGAGCAGTACTTC.

The chain links TRBV6-5 to TRBJ2-5, with 8 bases that match TRBD1. The trim removed 9 bases at V and 4 bases at J, leaving 10 bases unmatched. Germline CDR1 MNHEY, CDR2 SVGAGI. The CDR3 spans 14 residues. The CDR3 sequence is CARTGQGGLETQYF. Here the CDR3 DNA reads TGTGCCAGGACCGGACAGGGTGGACTAGAGACCCAGTACTTC.

This rearrangement joins TRBV15 to TRBJ2-3; D may be TRBD2 (5 bases). V lost 0 bases, J lost 6 bases, and 13 bases lay in between. The germline V gene has CDR1 LNHNV and CDR2 YYDKDF (reference sequence). The CDR3 runs 15 residues. Here the CDR3 DNA reads TGTGCCACCAGCAGAGATTTGCTCCCGGGGGATACGCAGTATTTT. Translated: CATSRDLLPGDTQYF.

The J gene is TRBJ2-7, the V gene TRBV7-9; TRBD2 agrees at 7 bases. The CDR3 runs 15 residues. CDR1 and CDR2 (germline): SEHNR, FQNEAQ (reference sequence). V trimming: 6 bases; J trimming: 3 bases; junction bases outside the gene matches: 11. The CDR3 loop is CASSIPGEGSYEQYF. Written as DNA, the CDR3 is TGTGCCAGCAGTATACCTGGGGAGGGAAGCTACGAGCAGTACTTC.